A single sample gave rise to the 10 T cell receptor beta chains below, sequenced in a study of T cell responses to AZD1222 COVID-19 vaccine. Measured with immunoSEQ multiplex PCR; TCRdb has only the in-frame clones, and not every one. Here the sample spans 130,000 to 150,000 clones, over 75% being singletons. Specimen: peripheral blood, collected 28 days after the second dose of the MenACWY control vaccine. These receptors were collected from an adult who received the MenACWY meningococcal vaccine as a control.

This chain joins TRBV4-3 and TRBJ1-6; 11 bases agree with TRBD1. Germline V gives CDR1 LGHNA, CDR2 YSLEER. With V trimmed by 3 bases and J by 10 bases, 2 bases remained unmatched. This CDR3 comprises 14 residues. The CDR3 loop is CASSQGTGGSPLHF. DNA of the CDR3: TGCGCCAGCAGCCAGGGGACAGGGGGGTCACCCCTCCACTTT.

This rearrangement joins TRBV7-6 to TRBJ1-1, with D possibly matching TRBD1 (5 bases). Germline V gene sequence: CDR1 SGHVS, CDR2 FNYEAQ. The CDR3 totals 15 residues. The V gene lost 4 bases and the J gene lost 3 bases, with 15 bases spanning the gap. The CDR3 nucleotides read TGTGCCAGCAGCTCCATCCCGGGGGTGGACACTGAAGCTTTCTTT. It encodes CASSSIPGVDTEAFF.

This chain uses TRBV14 with TRBJ2-1, with 10 nucleotides matching TRBD2. Per the germline V gene, CDR1 is SGHDN and CDR2 is FVKESK. This CDR3 contains 12 residues. V dropped 4 bases and J dropped 13; count of bases not matched to a gene: 4. The CDR3 region is CASSRLAGDQFF. CDR3 sequence (DNA): TGTGCCAGCAGCCGACTAGCGGGCGATCAGTTCTTC.

V gene TRBV19 combines with J gene TRBJ2-3; 9 nucleotides line up with TRBD2. Germline CDR1 LNHDA, CDR2 SQIVND (reference sequence). CDR3 length equals 15 residues. The V gene end was trimmed by 1 base and the J gene end by 4 bases; junction bases not matched to a gene: 3. The CDR3: CASSIVSSGADTQYF. The CDR3 bases are TGTGCCAGTAGTATAGTGTCTAGCGGGGCAGATACGCAGTATTTT.

The chain recombines TRBV27 with TRBJ2-7, with D perhaps TRBD1 (6 bases). Germline V gives CDR1 MNHEY, CDR2 SMNVEV (reference sequence). V was trimmed by 6 bases and J by 6 bases, leaving 12 bases between them. This CDR3 contains 12 residues. CDR3 amino acids: CASRTGMREQYF. CDR3 DNA: TGTGCCAGCAGAACAGGGATGCGCGAGCAGTACTTC.

The rearrangement links TRBV7-9 to TRBJ2-2, with 11 nucleotides matching TRBD2. J was trimmed by 1 base and V by 5 bases; bases with no gene match: 3. The germline CDR1 and CDR2 sequences are SEHNR and FQNEAQ (reference sequence). This CDR3 is built from 16 residues. CDR3 nucleotide sequence: TGTGCCAGCAGCCGAGGGACTAGCGGGAACACCGGGGAGCTGTTTTTT. Its protein product is CASSRGTSGNTGELFF. The full variable domain, with the rest looked up from reference TRBV7-9 and TRBJ2-2, is DTGVSQNPRHKITKRGQNVTFRCDPISEHNRLYWYRQTLGQGPEFLTYFQNEAQLEKSRLLSDRFSAERPKGSFSTLEIQRTEQGDSAMYLCASSRGTSGNTGELFFGEGSRLTVL.

The chain carries TRBV3-1 (or the pseudogene TRBV3-2) and TRBJ2-7; tentative D call: TRBD1 (6 bases). The germline gives CDR1 LGHDT, CDR2 YNNKEL (reference sequence). This CDR3 is built from 17 residues. Trimming took 1 base from V and 4 from J, leaving 20 bases between them. The CDR3 region is CASSQGSPTGSGYEQYF. In nucleotides, the CDR3 is TGTGCCAGCAGCCAAGGGTCCCCAACAGGGTCGGGATACGAGCAGTACTTC.

The V call is TRBV9, the J call TRBJ1-2; no clear D gene. The germline CDR1 and CDR2 sequences are SGDLS and YYNGEE. The CDR3 runs to 15 residues. The V gene lost 0 bases and the J gene lost 0 bases, with 9 bases spanning the gap. CDR3 DNA sequence: TGTGCCAGCAGCGTAGAAGAGGGTGCTAACTATGGCTACACCTTC. It codes for CASSVEEGANYGYTF. The entire variable domain, with the rest obtained from reference TRBV9 and TRBJ1-2, is as follows: DSGVTQTPKHLITATGQRVTLRCSPRSGDLSVYWYQQSLDQGLQFLIQYYNGEERAKGNILERFSAQQFPDLHSELNLSSLELGDSALYFCASSVEEGANYGYTFGSGTRLTVV.

The chain has TRBV19 and TRBJ1-5, with D possibly being TRBD1 (6 bases). The CDR3 totals 15 residues. Trimming pared 5 bases from V and 3 bases from J, leaving 14 bases between. From germline, CDR1 is LNHDA and CDR2 SQIVND (reference sequence). The CDR3 protein is CASSLGAGANQPQHF. Written as DNA, the CDR3 is TGTGCCAGTAGTCTAGGGGCAGGGGCCAATCAGCCCCAGCATTTT.

The rearrangement uses TRBV2 and TRBJ1-5; the match to TRBD1 covers 7 bases. This CDR3 spans 14 amino acids. V shed 6 bases and J 4 bases; nucleotides not matched to a gene: 6. Germline V gene lookup returns CDR1 SNHLY and CDR2 FYNNEI. CDR3 protein: CASRGGTVNQPQHF. The CDR3 DNA sequence: TGTGCCAGCAGGGGGGGGACAGTTAATCAGCCCCAGCATTTT. The entire variable domain, with the rest obtained from reference TRBV2 and TRBJ1-5, is as follows: EPEVTQTPSHQVTQMGQEVILRCVPISNHLYFYWYRQILGQKVEFLVSFYNNEISEKSEIFDDQFSVERPDGSNFTLKIRSTKLEDSAMYFCASRGGTVNQPQHFGDGTRLSIL.